This passage covers 7 T cell receptor beta chains from one sample sequenced in a study of blood T cell repertoires in COVID-19. Clones were sequenced by immunoSEQ multiplex PCR, and TCRdb holds only the in-frame ones, with some missing. The sample lists about 250,000 clones; around 80% were seen once. The sample taken for sequencing was peripheral blood. These receptors were collected from a man aged 40-55 years with active or convalescent COVID-19.

This clone was detected once. The V and J genes are TRBV6-6 and TRBJ1-5; TRBD1 agrees at 7 bases. With V trimmed by 6 bases and J by 8 bases, 10 bases remained unmatched. The CDR3 sequence is 14 residues long. The germline V gene has CDR1 MNHNY and CDR2 SVGAGI (reference sequence). CDR3 DNA sequence: TGTGCCAGCAGGGTTACAGGGGATTGGGAGCCCCAGCATTTT. Protein: CASRVTGDWEPQHF.

The gene calls are TRBV10-3 and TRBJ1-4; D is possibly TRBD1 (5 bases). The CDR3 loop spans 13 amino acids. Trimming took off 2 bases at V and 6 bases at J, with 7 bases between the two ends. Germline CDR1 is ENHRY and CDR2 is SYGVKD. CDR3 loop: CAISEGGDEKLFF. Here the CDR3 DNA reads TGTGCCATCAGTGAGGGGGGGGATGAAAAACTGTTTTTT.

The gene calls are TRBV30 and TRBJ1-4, with a possible D match to TRBD1 (6 bases). This CDR3 is built from 15 residues. Germline CDR1 and CDR2: GTSNPN and SVGIG (reference sequence). The V end was cut by 3 bases, the J end by 8 bases, with 19 bases between. The CDR3: CAWRESGAVIEKLFF. In DNA form, the CDR3 reads TGTGCCTGGAGAGAGTCAGGGGCTGTAATCGAAAAACTGTTTTTT.

The chain has TRBV6-2 or TRBV6-3 and TRBJ2-1, with 9 nucleotides matching TRBD1. The CDR3 sequence is 15 residues long. Looked up from germline, CDR1 is MNHEY and CDR2 is SVGEGT. The ends lost 6 bases at V and 8 bases at J; junction bases unmatched: 11. CDR3 coding DNA: TGTGCCAGCAGCCCCCGGGACAGGGACTGGGATGAGCAGTTCTTC. Its translation: CASSPRDRDWDEQFF.

A note on this clone: This specimen includes other DNA sequences encoding the same CDR3. The gene calls are TRBV6-1 and TRBJ1-2; 7 positions match TRBD1. The V segment lost 1 base and the J segment 4 bases; nucleotides outside the gene matches: 3. This CDR3 has 14 amino acids. The germline V gene encodes CDR1 MNHNS and CDR2 SASEGT. CDR3 coding DNA: TGTGCCAGCAGTGAAGGGGACAGAGCCTATGGCTACACCTTC. This gives the protein CASSEGDRAYGYTF.

The V gene is TRBV5-6, the J gene TRBJ1-2, with D unresolved. V gave up 4 bases and J gave up 2 bases, with 15 bases separating them. CDR3 length: 15 amino acids. Germline loops: CDR1 SGHDT, CDR2 YYEEEE. The CDR3 region is CASSRVRPFNYGYTF. For the CDR3, the DNA is TGTGCCAGCAGCCGCGTGAGGCCCTTCAACTATGGCTACACCTTC.

The V and J genes are TRBV12-3 or TRBV12-4 and TRBJ2-7, with 8 bases that match TRBD1. The length of the CDR3 is 12 residues. With 5 bases clipped from V and 8 bases from J, the junction kept 5 bases outside the gene matches. The CDR3 loop reads CASSPGQGKQYF. DNA for the CDR3: TGTGCCAGCAGTCCCGGACAGGGCAAGCAGTACTTC.